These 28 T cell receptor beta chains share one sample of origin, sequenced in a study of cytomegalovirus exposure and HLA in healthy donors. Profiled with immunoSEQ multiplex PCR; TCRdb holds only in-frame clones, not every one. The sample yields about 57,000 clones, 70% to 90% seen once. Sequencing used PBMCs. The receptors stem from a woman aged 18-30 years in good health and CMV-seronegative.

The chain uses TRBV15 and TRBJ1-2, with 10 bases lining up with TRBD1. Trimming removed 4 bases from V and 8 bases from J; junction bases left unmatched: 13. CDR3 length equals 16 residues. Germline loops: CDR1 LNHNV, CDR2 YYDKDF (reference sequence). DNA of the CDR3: TGTGCCACCAGCACCCCGGGCGACAGGGGGCGGAAGGGCTACACCTTC. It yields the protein CATSTPGDRGRKGYTF.

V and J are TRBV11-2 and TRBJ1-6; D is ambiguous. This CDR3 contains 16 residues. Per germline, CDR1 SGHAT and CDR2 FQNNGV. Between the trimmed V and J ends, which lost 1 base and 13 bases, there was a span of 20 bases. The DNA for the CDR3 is TGTGCCAGCAGCTTAGCCGACACAAGACCCCTTTCGCCCCTCCACTTT. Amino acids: CASSLADTRPLSPLHF.

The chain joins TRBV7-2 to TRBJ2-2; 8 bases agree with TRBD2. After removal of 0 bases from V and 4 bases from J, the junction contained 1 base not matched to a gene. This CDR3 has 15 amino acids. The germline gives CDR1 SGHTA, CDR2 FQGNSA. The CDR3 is CASSLAAGGTGELFF. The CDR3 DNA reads TGTGCCAGCAGCTTAGCGGCGGGGGGCACCGGGGAGCTGTTTTTT. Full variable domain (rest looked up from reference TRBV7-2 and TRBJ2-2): GAGVSQSPSNKVTEKGKDVELRCDPISGHTALYWYRQSLGQGLEFLIYFQGNSAPDKSGLPSDRFSAERTGGSVSTLTIQRTQQEDSAVYLCASSLAAGGTGELFFGEGSRLTVL.

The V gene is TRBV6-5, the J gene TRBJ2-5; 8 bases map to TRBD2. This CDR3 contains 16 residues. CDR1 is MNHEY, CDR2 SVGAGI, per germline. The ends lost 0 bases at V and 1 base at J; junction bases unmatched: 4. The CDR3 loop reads CASSYSRRGVQETQYF. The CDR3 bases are TGTGCCAGCAGTTACTCGAGGCGGGGGGTCCAAGAGACCCAGTACTTC.

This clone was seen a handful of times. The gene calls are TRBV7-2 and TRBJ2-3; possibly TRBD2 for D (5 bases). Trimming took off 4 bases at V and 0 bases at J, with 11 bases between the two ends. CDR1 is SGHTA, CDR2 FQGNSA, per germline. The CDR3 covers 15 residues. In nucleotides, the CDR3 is TGTGCCAGCAGCTCCCCCAGGAGGAGCACAGATACGCAGTATTTT. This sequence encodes CASSSPRRSTDTQYF.

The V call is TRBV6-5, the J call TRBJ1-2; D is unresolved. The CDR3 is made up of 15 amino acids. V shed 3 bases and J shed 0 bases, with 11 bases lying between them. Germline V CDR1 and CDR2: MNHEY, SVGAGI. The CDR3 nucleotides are TGTGCCAGCAGTTATAAGTCCCGGGCTAACTATGGCTACACCTTC. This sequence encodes CASSYKSRANYGYTF.

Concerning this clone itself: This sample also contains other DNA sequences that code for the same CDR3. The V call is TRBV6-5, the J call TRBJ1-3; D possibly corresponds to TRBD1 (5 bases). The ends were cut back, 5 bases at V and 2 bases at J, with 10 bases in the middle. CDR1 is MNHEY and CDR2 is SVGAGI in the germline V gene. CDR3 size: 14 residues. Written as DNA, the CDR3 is TGTGCCAGCAGTCGTCAGGGTGCTGGAAACACCATATATTTT. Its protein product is CASSRQGAGNTIYF.

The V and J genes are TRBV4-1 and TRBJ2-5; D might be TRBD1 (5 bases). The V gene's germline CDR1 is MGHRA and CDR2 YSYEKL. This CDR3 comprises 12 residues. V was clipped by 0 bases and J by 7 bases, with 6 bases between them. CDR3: CASSQDRGTQYF. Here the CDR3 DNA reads TGCGCCAGCAGCCAAGATAGGGGGACCCAGTACTTC.

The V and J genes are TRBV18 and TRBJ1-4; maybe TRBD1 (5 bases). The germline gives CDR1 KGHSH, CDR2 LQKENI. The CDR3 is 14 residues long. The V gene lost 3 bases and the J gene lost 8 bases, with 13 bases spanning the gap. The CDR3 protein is CASSPGRVGEKLFF. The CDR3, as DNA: TGTGCCAGCTCACCTGGCAGGGTCGGAGAAAAACTGTTTTTT.

CDR3 nucleotide sequence: TGTGCCAGCAGCGGACTAGCGGCTCTAGCCAAAAACATTCAGTACTTC. Its translation: CASSGLAALAKNIQYF. The chain is built from TRBV7-2 and TRBJ2-4; 10 nucleotides line up with TRBD2. V lost 5 bases and J lost 0; bases outside the gene matches: 4. This CDR3 spans 16 amino acids. CDR1 SGHTA and CDR2 FQGNSA come from the germline V gene.

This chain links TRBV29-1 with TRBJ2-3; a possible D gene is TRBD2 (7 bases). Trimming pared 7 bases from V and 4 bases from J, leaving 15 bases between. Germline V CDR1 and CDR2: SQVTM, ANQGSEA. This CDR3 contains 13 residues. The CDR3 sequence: CSGLGGASDTQYF. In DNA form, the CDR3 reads TGCAGCGGCCTGGGGGGGGCCTCAGATACGCAGTATTTT.

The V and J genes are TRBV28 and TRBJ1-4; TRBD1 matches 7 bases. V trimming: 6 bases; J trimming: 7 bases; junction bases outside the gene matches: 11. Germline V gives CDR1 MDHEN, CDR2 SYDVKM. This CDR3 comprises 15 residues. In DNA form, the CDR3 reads TGTGCCAGCAGCCACGACAGGGCTCGTCGTGAAAAACTGTTTTTT. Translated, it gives CASSHDRARREKLFF. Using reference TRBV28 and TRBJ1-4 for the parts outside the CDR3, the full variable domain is DVKVTQSSRYLVKRTGEKVFLECVQDMDHENMFWYRQDPGLGLRLIYFSYDVKMKEKGDIPEGYSVSREKKERFSLILESASTNQTSMYLCASSHDRARREKLFFGSGTQLSVL.

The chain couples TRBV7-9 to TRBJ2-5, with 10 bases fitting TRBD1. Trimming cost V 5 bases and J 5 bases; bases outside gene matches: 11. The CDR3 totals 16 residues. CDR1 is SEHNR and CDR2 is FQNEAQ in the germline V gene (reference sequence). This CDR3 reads CASSLNRDRGRETQYF. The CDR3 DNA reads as TGTGCCAGCAGCCTAAACCGGGACAGGGGACGGGAGACCCAGTACTTC. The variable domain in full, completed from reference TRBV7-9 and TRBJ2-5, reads DTGVSQNPRHKITKRGQNVTFRCDPISEHNRLYWYRQTLGQGPEFLTYFQNEAQLEKSRLLSDRFSAERPKGSFSTLEIQRTEQGDSAMYLCASSLNRDRGRETQYFGPGTRLLVL.

Written as DNA, the CDR3 is TGTGCCAGCAGCTTACCGGGGGGCAACAATCAGCCCCAGCATTTT. Residues: CASSLPGGNNQPQHF. The V call is TRBV7-2, the J call TRBJ1-5, with D perhaps TRBD1 (6 bases). The CDR3 loop spans 15 amino acids. Deletions cut 2 bases from V and 3 bases from J, with 11 bases between. The germline V gene has CDR1 SGHTA and CDR2 FQGNSA.

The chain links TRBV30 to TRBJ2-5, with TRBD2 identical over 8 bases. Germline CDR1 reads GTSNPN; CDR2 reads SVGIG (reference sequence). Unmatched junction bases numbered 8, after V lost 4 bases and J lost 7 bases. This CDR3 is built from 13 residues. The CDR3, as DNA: TGTGCCTGGATTCGGGGGGGCCAGGGGACCCAGTACTTC. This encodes CAWIRGGQGTQYF.

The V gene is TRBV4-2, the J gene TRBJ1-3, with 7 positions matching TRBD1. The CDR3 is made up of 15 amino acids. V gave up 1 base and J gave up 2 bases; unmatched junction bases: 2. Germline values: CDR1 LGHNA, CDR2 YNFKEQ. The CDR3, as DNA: TGTGCCAGCAGCCAAGGTGACAGGGCTGGAAACACCATATATTTT. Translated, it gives CASSQGDRAGNTIYF.

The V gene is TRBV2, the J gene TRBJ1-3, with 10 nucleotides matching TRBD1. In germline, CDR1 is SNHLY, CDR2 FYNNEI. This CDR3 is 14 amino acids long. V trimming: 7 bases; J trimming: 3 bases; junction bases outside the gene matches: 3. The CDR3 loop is CASKGTGVGNTIYF. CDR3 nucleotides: TGTGCCAGCAAAGGGACAGGGGTTGGAAACACCATATATTTT.

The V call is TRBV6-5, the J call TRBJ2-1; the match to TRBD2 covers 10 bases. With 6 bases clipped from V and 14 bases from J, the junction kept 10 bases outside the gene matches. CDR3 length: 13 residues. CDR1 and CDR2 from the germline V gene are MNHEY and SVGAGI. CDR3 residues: CASSSGLAAYKFF. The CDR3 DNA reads TGTGCCAGCAGCTCAGGACTAGCGGCCTACAAGTTCTTC.

DNA for the CDR3: TGTGCCAGCAGCCTCCCGGGACTAGCGGGGTACAATGAGCAGTTCTTC. Amino acid sequence: CASSLPGLAGYNEQFF. V gene TRBV7-9 combines with J gene TRBJ2-1, with 13 bases lining up with TRBD2. Germline CDR1 and CDR2: SEHNR and FQNEAQ (reference sequence). CDR3 length equals 16 residues. V trimming: 5 bases; J trimming: 4 bases; junction bases outside the gene matches: 5.

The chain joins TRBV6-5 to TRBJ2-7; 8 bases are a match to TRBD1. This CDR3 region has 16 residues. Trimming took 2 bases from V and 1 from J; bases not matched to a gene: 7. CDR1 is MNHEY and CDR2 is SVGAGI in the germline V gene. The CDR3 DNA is TGTGCCAGCAGTTACGACCCCGACAGGGGATCCTACGAGCAGTACTTC. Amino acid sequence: CASSYDPDRGSYEQYF.

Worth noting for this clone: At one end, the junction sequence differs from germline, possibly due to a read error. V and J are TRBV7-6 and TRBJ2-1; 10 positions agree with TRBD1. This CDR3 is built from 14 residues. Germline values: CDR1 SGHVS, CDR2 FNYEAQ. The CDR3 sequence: CASRPGIGGTGVIF. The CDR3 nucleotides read TGTGCCAGCAGACCTGGTATCGGGGGGACAGGGGTGATCTTC.

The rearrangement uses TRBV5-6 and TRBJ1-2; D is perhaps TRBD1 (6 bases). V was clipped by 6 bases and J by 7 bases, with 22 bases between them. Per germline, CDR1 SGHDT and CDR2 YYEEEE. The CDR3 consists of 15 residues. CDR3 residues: CASTLAGGAGFGYTF. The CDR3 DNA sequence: TGTGCCAGCACCCTCGCTGGGGGCGCCGGCTTTGGCTACACCTTC.

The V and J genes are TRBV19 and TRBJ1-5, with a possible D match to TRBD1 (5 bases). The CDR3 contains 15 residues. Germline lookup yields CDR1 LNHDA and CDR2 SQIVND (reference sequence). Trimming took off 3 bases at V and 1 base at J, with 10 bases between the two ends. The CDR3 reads CASSMGGGSNQPQHF. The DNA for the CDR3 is TGTGCCAGTAGTATGGGCGGGGGGAGCAATCAGCCCCAGCATTTT.

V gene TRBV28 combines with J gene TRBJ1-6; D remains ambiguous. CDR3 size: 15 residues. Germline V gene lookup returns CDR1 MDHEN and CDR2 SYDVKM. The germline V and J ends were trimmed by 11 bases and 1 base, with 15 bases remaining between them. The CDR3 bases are TGTGCCTCCTCGTCGGGAGCGTCCTATAATTCACCCCTCCACTTT. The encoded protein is CASSSGASYNSPLHF. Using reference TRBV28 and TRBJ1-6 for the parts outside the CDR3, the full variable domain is DVKVTQSSRYLVKRTGEKVFLECVQDMDHENMFWYRQDPGLGLRLIYFSYDVKMKEKGDIPEGYSVSREKKERFSLILESASTNQTSMYLCASSSGASYNSPLHFGNGTRLTVT.

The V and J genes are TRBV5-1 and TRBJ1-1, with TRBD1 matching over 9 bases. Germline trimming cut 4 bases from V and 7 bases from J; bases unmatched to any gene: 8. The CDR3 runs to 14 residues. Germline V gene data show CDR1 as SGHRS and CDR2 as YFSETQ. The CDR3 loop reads CASSPRTGAYEAFF. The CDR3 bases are TGCGCCAGCAGCCCACGGACAGGGGCTTATGAAGCTTTCTTT.

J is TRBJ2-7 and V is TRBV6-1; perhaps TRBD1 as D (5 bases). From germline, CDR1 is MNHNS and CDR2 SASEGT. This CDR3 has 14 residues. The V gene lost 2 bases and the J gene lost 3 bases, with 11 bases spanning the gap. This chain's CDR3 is CASSESGRDYEQYF. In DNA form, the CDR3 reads TGTGCCAGCAGTGAATCGGGCAGGGACTACGAGCAGTACTTC.

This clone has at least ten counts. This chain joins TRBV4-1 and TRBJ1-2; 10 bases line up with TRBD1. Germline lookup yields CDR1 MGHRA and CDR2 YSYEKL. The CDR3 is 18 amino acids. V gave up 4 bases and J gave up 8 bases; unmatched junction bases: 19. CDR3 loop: CASSRGPSQTGTGDGYTF. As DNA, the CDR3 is TGCGCCAGCAGCCGGGGGCCGAGCCAGACCGGGACAGGGGACGGCTACACCTTC.

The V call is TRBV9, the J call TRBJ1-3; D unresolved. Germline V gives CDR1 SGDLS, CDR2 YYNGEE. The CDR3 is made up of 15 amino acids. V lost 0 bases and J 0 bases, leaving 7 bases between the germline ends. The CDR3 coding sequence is TGTGCCAGCAGCGTAGACCCGGGCTCTGGAAACACCATATATTTT. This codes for CASSVDPGSGNTIYF.